The T cell receptor (beta chain) under discussion was sequenced for a study of blood T cell repertoires in COVID-19. Study in general: The analysed material was cDNA or gDNA that came from T cells, B-cell-depleted T cells, or PBMCs.

Germline lookup yields CDR1 KGHDR and CDR2 SFDVKD. Trimming took off 0 bases at V and 0 bases at J, with 8 bases between the two ends. The CDR3 sequence is 16 residues long. Profiling relied on immunoSEQ multiplex PCR, and the TCRdb table lists in-frame clones only, not all of them. This table has about 160,000 clones, 82% appearing once. This receptor was identified in a woman older than 75 with active or convalescent COVID-19. Sequenced sample: peripheral blood. V is TRBV24-1 and J is TRBJ2-1; D not resolved. The CDR3: CATSDLSASSYNEQFF. CDR3 bases: TGTGCCACCAGTGATTTGTCTGCGAGCTCCTACAATGAGCAGTTCTTC.